The 32 T cell receptor beta chains presented below share a single source sample, sequenced in a study of human T cells and chemical hapten exposure. TCRdb itself ran the 5' RACE reads through MiXCR, one entry per CDR3 protein. Found here are about 140,000 distinct CDR3 sequences, around 4.4% of them singletons; the top ten hold over 1.1%. Blood, whole and unfractionated, served as the source for total RNA extraction. These TCRs come from a female donor in good health.

The gene calls are TRBV12-5 and TRBJ2-1, with 7 bases identical to TRBD2. Germline assignment: CDR1 LGHNT and CDR2 FRNRAP. The CDR3 covers 16 residues. CDR3 bases: TGTGCAGCATTTTGGAAGAGCGGGAACTCCTACAATGAGCAGTTCTTC. Amino acids: CAAFWKSGNSYNEQFF.

This clonotype was counted ten times or more. The J gene is TRBJ1-2, the V gene TRBV20-1; 9 positions match TRBD1. The ends lost 2 bases at V and 2 bases at J; junction bases unmatched: 6. Germline CDR1 DFQATT, CDR2 SNEGSKA (reference sequence). The CDR3 extends over 15 amino acids. The CDR3 DNA sequence: TGCAGTGCTAGAAAGGACAGGGGTTGGAACTATGGCTACACCTTC. Translation gives CSARKDRGWNYGYTF.

This clonotype was picked up many times. The J gene is TRBJ2-2, the V gene TRBV6-4; TRBD2 matches at 8 bases. The CDR3 has 15 amino acids. Germline V lookup: CDR1 MRHNA, CDR2 SNTAGT. Unmatched junction bases numbered 1, after V lost 0 bases and J lost 4 bases. Here the CDR3 reads CASSDSGTSTGELFF. The CDR3 DNA follows: TGTGCCAGCAGTGACTCCGGGACTAGCACCGGGGAGCTGTTTTTT.

About this clonotype itself: A read error is possible here, since a much larger clone lies one base away. J is TRBJ2-3 and V is TRBV28; D is ambiguous. The CDR3 runs to 13 residues. Looked up from germline, CDR1 is MDHEN and CDR2 is SYDVKM. V lost 7 bases, J lost 1 base, and 9 bases lay in between. CDR3 coding DNA: TGTGCCAGCACCCCTGGGTGCACAGATACGCAGTATTTT. This sequence encodes CASTPGCTDTQYF.

This clonotype was counted at least ten times. The J gene is TRBJ1-2, the V gene TRBV29-1; 8 nucleotides line up with TRBD1. The germline gives CDR1 SQVTM, CDR2 ANQGSEA. This CDR3 comprises 15 residues. V was clipped by 5 bases and J by 6 bases; unmatched bases: 14. This CDR3 is CSVNVLRGLFDGYTF. The CDR3 DNA follows: TGCAGCGTTAACGTCCTCAGGGGGCTTTTTGATGGCTACACCTTC.

In this sample, this clonotype turned up many times. The gene calls are TRBV5-4 and TRBJ2-5, with no clear D. The CDR3 length is 14 residues. CDR1 is SGHNT, CDR2 YYREEE, per germline (reference sequence). Trimming removed 0 bases at V and 1 base at J, with 7 bases between. CDR3 sequence (DNA): TGTGCCAGCAGCTTGGGACATAGCCAAGAGACCCAGTACTTC. Translation: CASSLGHSQETQYF.

This clonotype was seen repeatedly, ten times or more. The chain couples TRBV28 to TRBJ1-3; tentatively, D is TRBD1 (6 bases). CDR1 MDHEN and CDR2 SYDVKM come from the germline V gene. Trimming took 3 bases from V and 4 from J, leaving 13 bases between them. The CDR3 runs to 15 residues. CDR3 sequence (DNA): TGTGCCAGCAGTTTCACAGGCGGGACAGGAAACACCATATATTTT. Its protein product is CASSFTGGTGNTIYF.

This clonotype came up many times. This rearrangement joins TRBV29-1 to TRBJ2-5; D ambiguous. Trimming took 4 bases from V and 1 from J, leaving 7 bases between them. The CDR3 runs to 12 residues. Germline V gives CDR1 SQVTM, CDR2 ANQGSEA. As DNA, the CDR3 is TGCAGCGTTGGTGGTCGCCAAGAGACCCAGTACTTC. Protein product: CSVGGRQETQYF.

Many counts were recorded for this clonotype. This chain joins TRBV4-3 and TRBJ2-6, with 8 bases that match TRBD2. Germline V gene sequence: CDR1 LGHNA, CDR2 YSLEER. V dropped 4 bases and J dropped 4; count of bases not matched to a gene: 3. The CDR3 has 15 residues. DNA of the CDR3: TGCGCCAGCAGCCCTAGCGGGCTGGGGGCCAACGTCCTGACTTTC. Translated, it gives CASSPSGLGANVLTF.

This clonotype was counted between two and nine times. The rearrangement joins TRBV5-4 to TRBJ2-7; 7 nucleotides align to TRBD1. V trimming: 4 bases; J trimming: 1 base; junction bases outside the gene matches: 2. Germline assignment: CDR1 SGHNT and CDR2 YYREEE (reference sequence). CDR3 length equals 13 residues. The CDR3 DNA follows: TGTGCCAGCAGCCGGGGACAGTCCTACGAGCAGTACTTC. Translating it yields CASSRGQSYEQYF. The whole variable domain, filled in from reference TRBV5-4 and TRBJ2-7, reads ETGVTQSPTHLIKTRGQQVTLRCSSQSGHNTVSWYQQALGQGPQFIFQYYREEENGRGNFPPRFSGLQFPNYSSELNVNALELDDSALYLCASSRGQSYEQYFGPGTRLTVT.

This clonotype was observed at least ten times. The chain is built from TRBV24-1 and TRBJ2-1, with 9 bases that match TRBD1. This CDR3 is built from 20 residues. CDR1 and CDR2 from the germline V gene are KGHDR and SFDVKD. The trim removed 2 bases at V and 4 bases at J, leaving 17 bases unmatched. The CDR3 nucleotides are TGTGCCACCAGTGATTCGAAAAAATATTATGAGACAGGGGGGTACAATGAGCAGTTCTTC. It translates to CATSDSKKYYETGGYNEQFF.

This clonotype appeared many times. This chain links TRBV20-1 with TRBJ2-7; D perhaps matches TRBD1 (6 bases). The germline CDR1 and CDR2 sequences are DFQATT and SNEGSKA (reference sequence). The V end lost 5 bases, the J end lost 0 bases, and 14 bases lay between the germline ends. This CDR3 region has 14 residues. The CDR3 sequence: CSAPRTASSYEQYF. The CDR3 DNA is TGCAGTGCTCCCCGGACAGCGAGCTCCTACGAGCAGTACTTC.

Ten or more counts support this clonotype. V gene TRBV15 combines with J gene TRBJ2-5, with 7 bases lining up with TRBD1. The CDR3 consists of 15 residues. Germline V lookup: CDR1 LNHNV, CDR2 YYDKDF (reference sequence). V dropped 3 bases and J dropped 3; count of bases not matched to a gene: 7. CDR3 nucleotides: TGTGCCACCAGCAGTCGACAGGGTTTGGAAGAGACCCAGTACTTC. This gives the protein CATSSRQGLEETQYF. The variable domain in full, completed from reference TRBV15 and TRBJ2-5, reads DAMVIQNPRYQVTQFGKPVTLSCSQTLNHNVMYWYQQKSSQAPKLLFHYYDKDFNNEADTPDNFQSRRPNTSFCFLDIRSPGLGDTAMYLCATSSRQGLEETQYFGPGTRLLVL.

This clonotype was counted ten times or more. V is TRBV5-4 and J is TRBJ1-6, with 9 bases matching TRBD1. Trimming at V came to 5 bases and at J to 5 bases, leaving 5 bases not matched to a gene. Per germline, CDR1 SGHNT and CDR2 YYREEE (reference sequence). The CDR3 is 15 residues long. DNA of the CDR3: TGTGCCAGCAGTTACGGGACAGGGCATAATTCACCCCTCCACTTT. Protein: CASSYGTGHNSPLHF.

Regarding this clonotype: This may arise from a read error, as a much more abundant clone is one base away. The CDR3 loop reads CASTRRRGSGEAFF. In DNA form, the CDR3 reads TGTGCCAGCACCCGTCGCAGGGGGTCGGGTGAAGCTTTCTTT. The V gene is TRBV27, the J gene TRBJ1-1, with 7 bases that match TRBD1. CDR3 size: 14 residues. The trim removed 7 bases at V and 7 bases at J, leaving 12 bases unmatched. Germline loops: CDR1 MNHEY, CDR2 SMNVEV (reference sequence).

This clonotype was observed many times. V usage is TRBV9 and J usage is TRBJ2-4; D not resolved. Germline CDR1 is SGDLS and CDR2 is YYNGEE. Trimming stripped 0 bases from V and 8 bases from J, with 9 bases between. This CDR3 region has 13 residues. CDR3 residues: CASSVETWDIQYF. In DNA form, the CDR3 reads TGTGCCAGCAGCGTAGAGACGTGGGACATTCAGTACTTC.

At least ten counts were recorded for this clonotype. This chain uses TRBV28 with TRBJ1-2; D gene ambiguous. Trimming took 6 bases from V and 5 from J, leaving 19 bases between them. CDR1 is MDHEN, CDR2 SYDVKM, per germline. CDR3 length: 15 amino acids. The CDR3, as DNA: TGTGCCAGCAGCTCTCCCCGACGAGGCCAATATGGCTACACCTTC. Translated, it gives CASSSPRRGQYGYTF.

There are many counts of this clonotype. The CDR3 here is CASSTGTSGGAFRVNEQFF. The CDR3 coding sequence is TGTGCCAGCAGTACGGGGACTAGCGGGGGGGCCTTTAGGGTAAATGAGCAGTTCTTC. V usage is TRBV27 and J usage is TRBJ2-1; 16 bases match TRBD2. CDR1 is MNHEY and CDR2 is SMNVEV in the germline V gene (reference sequence). The V and J ends lost 5 bases and 7 bases, in that order; junction bases with no gene match: 14. This CDR3 has 19 amino acids.

This clonotype was seen at least ten times. The V and J genes are TRBV11-2 and TRBJ2-7; no reliable D call. V was pared by 1 base and J by 3 bases, with 7 bases between. Germline V CDR1 and CDR2: SGHAT, FQNNGV. CDR3 length: 13 amino acids. DNA of the CDR3: TGTGCCAGCAGCTTAGGGCCCCGCTACGAGCAGTACTTC. Its translation is CASSLGPRYEQYF.

Many counts were recorded for this clonotype. This chain uses TRBV29-1 with TRBJ1-3; D possibly corresponds to TRBD1 (5 bases). Germline CDR1 and CDR2: SQVTM and ANQGSEA. The CDR3 spans 12 residues. The V and J ends lost 7 bases and 9 bases respectively, with 16 bases between them. CDR3 protein: CSARTIGGTIYF. DNA for the CDR3: TGCAGCGCTCGGACAATCGGCGGCACCATATATTTT.

In its sample, this clonotype was seen many times. The V gene is TRBV6-2 or TRBV6-3, the J gene TRBJ1-1; 8 nucleotides line up with TRBD1. J was trimmed by 5 bases and V by 6 bases; bases with no gene match: 8. The CDR3 length is 14 residues. Germline CDR1 is MNHEY and CDR2 is SVGEGT. The CDR3 bases are TGTGCCAGCAGCTACACAGGGGGGCGTACTGAAGCTTTCTTT. This codes for CASSYTGGRTEAFF.

The chain carries TRBV18 and TRBJ1-2; TRBD1 aligns across 9 bases. J was trimmed by 3 bases and V by 3 bases; bases with no gene match: 5. Germline CDR1 reads KGHSH; CDR2 reads LQKENI. This CDR3 has 15 amino acids. This chain's CDR3 is CASSPSQGAHYGYTF. The CDR3 region has the DNA TGTGCCAGCTCACCGTCACAGGGGGCACACTATGGCTACACCTTC.

In its sample, this clonotype was seen many times. The J gene is TRBJ2-3, the V gene TRBV18; the D is unclear. Trimming left V 2 bases short and J 4 bases short, with 10 bases between. Germline V lookup: CDR1 KGHSH, CDR2 LQKENI. This CDR3 region has 14 residues. This chain's CDR3 is CASSPSPRSDTQYF. CDR3 coding DNA: TGTGCCAGCTCACCATCTCCTAGGTCAGATACGCAGTATTTT.

This clonotype was seen at least ten times. The rearrangement joins TRBV5-4 to TRBJ2-2; possibly TRBD1 for D (6 bases). CDR1 is SGHNT, CDR2 YYREEE, per germline (reference sequence). V lost 4 bases, J lost 1 base, and 11 bases lay in between. The CDR3 contains 15 residues. The CDR3 DNA is TGTGCCAGCAGCGCCGCAGGGGTGAACACCGGGGAGCTGTTTTTT. Amino acids: CASSAAGVNTGELFF.

This clonotype came up once. The CDR3 carries no conserved terminal phenylalanine or tryptophan, so it likely arises from a read error. It is unclear where the CDR3 begins or ends on the DNA, so no DNA is shown, and the CDR3 is as TCRdb lists it. This chain connects TRBV7-3 to TRBJ2-3; the table's D call TRBD2 went unverified against the DNA. The germline V gene encodes CDR1 SGHTA and CDR2 FQGTGA. The CDR3 has 15 residues if both end residues are counted. The CDR3 loop reads CASSFSGGPTDTQEG.

This clonotype was observed many times. The chain carries TRBV7-2 and TRBJ1-3; D not resolved. The CDR3 has 14 residues. Germline V gives CDR1 SGHTA, CDR2 FQGNSA. Trimming took 3 bases from V and 8 from J, leaving 14 bases between them. The chain's CDR3 is CASSLSGDWDTIYF. CDR3 in DNA: TGTGCCAGCAGCTTGTCAGGCGATTGGGACACCATATATTTT.

The V gene is TRBV20-1, the J gene TRBJ1-6, with D uncertain. The germline V and J ends were trimmed by 3 bases and 3 bases, with 9 bases remaining between them. Germline V gives CDR1 DFQATT, CDR2 SNEGSKA (reference sequence). This CDR3 region has 14 residues. This chain's CDR3 is CSARFSGYNSPLHF. Here the CDR3 DNA reads TGCAGTGCTAGGTTCAGTGGCTATAATTCACCCCTCCACTTT.

This clonotype was detected ten times or more. This chain connects TRBV29-1 to TRBJ1-6; weak D call: TRBD1 (6 bases). Germline V gene lookup returns CDR1 SQVTM and CDR2 ANQGSEA. The CDR3 sequence is 14 residues long. The V end was cut by 6 bases, the J end by 7 bases, with 16 bases between. The CDR3 DNA is TGCAGCGTGTCAGGACCGAGGGGGAATTCACCCCTCCACTTT. Protein product: CSVSGPRGNSPLHF. Drawing the rest from reference TRBV29-1 and TRBJ1-6, the complete variable domain is SAVISQKPSRDICQRGTSLTIQCQVDSQVTMMFWYRQQPGQSLTLIATANQGSEATYESGFVIDKFPISRPNLTFSTLTVSNMSPEDSSIYLCSVSGPRGNSPLHFGNGTRLTVT.

This clonotype was observed many times. The gene calls are TRBV12-3 or TRBV12-4 and TRBJ1-5; no definite D call. The germline V and J ends were trimmed by 2 bases and 3 bases, with 8 bases remaining between them. The CDR3 contains 14 residues. The CDR3 coding sequence is TGTGCCAGCAGTTTATACGGGTCCAATCAGCCCCAGCATTTT. Its protein is CASSLYGSNQPQHF.

This clonotype was found many times. Here the CDR3 reads CASSQEGGGKSYNEQFF. The CDR3 region has the DNA TGTGCCAGCAGCCAAGAGGGGGGGGGCAAGTCCTACAATGAGCAGTTCTTC. The V gene is TRBV4-2, the J gene TRBJ2-1, with D possibly TRBD2 on 7 matching bases. Trimming took 0 bases from V and 1 from J, leaving 13 bases between them. The CDR3 runs to 17 residues. CDR1 and CDR2 from the germline V gene are LGHNA and YNFKEQ.

This clonotype appeared a few times. V is TRBV5-4 and J is TRBJ2-5; TRBD1 might be the D (5 bases). This CDR3 contains 17 residues. Germline V lookup: CDR1 SGHNT, CDR2 YYREEE (reference sequence). V lost 1 base and J lost 0, with 16 bases in between. The CDR3 sequence is CASSLLSREKYQETQYF. The CDR3 nucleotides read TGTGCCAGCAGCTTGTTAAGCAGGGAAAAGTACCAAGAGACCCAGTACTTC.

This clonotype occurred many times. The rearrangement links TRBV11-2 to TRBJ1-4; the D gene is possibly TRBD1 (6 bases). Germline V CDR1 and CDR2: SGHAT, FQNNGV. V gave up 2 bases and J gave up 0 bases, with 10 bases separating them. The CDR3 is 16 residues long. The CDR3 loop is CASSLPGAATNEKLFF. DNA for the CDR3: TGTGCCAGCAGCTTACCAGGGGCGGCAACTAATGAAAAACTGTTTTTT. The complete variable domain, with remaining parts taken from reference TRBV11-2 and TRBJ1-4, reads EAGVAQSPRYKIIEKRQSVAFWCNPISGHATLYWYQQILGQGPKLLIQFQNNGVVDDSQLPKDRFSAERLKGVDSTLKIQPAKLEDSAVYLCASSLPGAATNEKLFFGSGTQLSVL.